A selection of T cell receptor beta chains follows, all from one sample in a study of blood T cell repertoires in COVID-19. Clones were sequenced by immunoSEQ multiplex PCR, and TCRdb holds only the in-frame ones, with some missing. Here the sample spans 150,000 to 200,000 clones, around three quarters being singletons. Sequenced sample: PBMCs or T cells enriched from blood (not recorded which). These receptors originate from an older woman in a cohort exposed to, infected with or recovered from COVID-19 (not recorded which). CDR3s include the opening cysteine and the closing phenylalanine or tryptophan. The order of the fields is J gene, D gene, V gene, CDR3 length, clone size, CDR3 DNA, CDR3 protein. The D gene is left open where the match is weak. Not all rows give a size; the values are once, few, many and, for expanded clones, a class.

J gene: TRBJ2-1; D gene: TRBD2; V gene: TRBV25-1; CDR3 length: 13; clone size: -; CDR3 DNA: TGTGCCAGCAGTCCCCGGGACTATTATGAGCAGTTCTTC; CDR3 protein: CASSPRDYYEQFF
J gene: TRBJ2-1; D gene: -; V gene: TRBV19; CDR3 length: 14; clone size: -; CDR3 DNA: TGTGCCAGTAGTGCCGGACGCAGGGTCTACGAGCAGTTCTTC; CDR3 protein: CASSAGRRVYEQFF
J gene: TRBJ2-7; D gene: -; V gene: TRBV12-3/TRBV12-4; CDR3 length: 12; clone size: -; CDR3 DNA: TGTGCCAGCCAAGGGGTCTCCTACGAGCAGTACTTC; CDR3 protein: CASQGVSYEQYF
J gene: TRBJ1-2; D gene: TRBD1; V gene: TRBV3-1/TRBV3-2; CDR3 length: 14; clone size: -; CDR3 DNA: TGTGCCAGCAGCGGACAGGGGAAGCGCTATGGCTACACCTTC; CDR3 protein: CASSGQGKRYGYTF
J gene: TRBJ2-1; D gene: -; V gene: TRBV18; CDR3 length: 16; clone size: few; CDR3 DNA: TGTGCCAGCTCCCCACCCGGGGGGCGCAGGGACAATGAGCAGTTCTTC; CDR3 protein: CASSPPGGRRDNEQFF
J gene: TRBJ2-5; D gene: TRBD1; V gene: TRBV5-4; CDR3 length: 17; clone size: -; CDR3 DNA: TGTGCCAGCAGCTCGGACAGGGGGCTTGGAGTGAGGGAGACCCAGTACTTC; CDR3 protein: CASSSDRGLGVRETQYF
J gene: TRBJ1-5; D gene: -; V gene: TRBV30; CDR3 length: 15; clone size: -; CDR3 DNA: TGTGCCTGGAGTGTACGAGGGGGTTTCAATCAGCCCCAGCATTTT; CDR3 protein: CAWSVRGGFNQPQHF
J gene: TRBJ2-7; D gene: TRBD2; V gene: TRBV19; CDR3 length: 14; clone size: -; CDR3 DNA: TGTGCCAGTAGTATAGATGTGACTAGCGGGAGGCAGTACTTC; CDR3 protein: CASSIDVTSGRQYF
J gene: TRBJ2-7; D gene: TRBD2; V gene: TRBV6-5; CDR3 length: 13; clone size: -; CDR3 DNA: TGTGCCAGCAGCACCCCGGGACTACCAGAGCAGTACTTC; CDR3 protein: CASSTPGLPEQYF
J gene: TRBJ1-2; D gene: -; V gene: TRBV14; CDR3 length: 13; clone size: -; CDR3 DNA: TGTGCCAGCAGCCAAGATTGGACATATGGCTACACCTTC; CDR3 protein: CASSQDWTYGYTF
J gene: TRBJ2-1; D gene: TRBD1; V gene: TRBV9; CDR3 length: 20; clone size: -; CDR3 DNA: TGTGCCAGCAGCGTAGGGCCCTTTCACAGGGGGCAAATCACCTACAATGAGCAGTTCTTC; CDR3 protein: CASSVGPFHRGQITYNEQFF
J gene: TRBJ2-3; D gene: TRBD2; V gene: TRBV28; CDR3 length: 16; clone size: -; CDR3 DNA: TGTGCCAGCAGCCAGCAACTAGCGGGCCCCACAGATACGCAGTATTTT; CDR3 protein: CASSQQLAGPTDTQYF
J gene: TRBJ1-4; D gene: -; V gene: TRBV11-2; CDR3 length: 13; clone size: -; CDR3 DNA: TGTGCCAGCAGTCTAGCGGTTTATGAAAAACTGTTTTTT; CDR3 protein: CASSLAVYEKLFF
J gene: TRBJ2-2; D gene: -; V gene: TRBV28; CDR3 length: 16; clone size: -; CDR3 DNA: TGTGCCAGCAGTTTAAGTACAGGGAGTATGTCCGGGGAGCTGTTTTTT; CDR3 protein: CASSLSTGSMSGELFF